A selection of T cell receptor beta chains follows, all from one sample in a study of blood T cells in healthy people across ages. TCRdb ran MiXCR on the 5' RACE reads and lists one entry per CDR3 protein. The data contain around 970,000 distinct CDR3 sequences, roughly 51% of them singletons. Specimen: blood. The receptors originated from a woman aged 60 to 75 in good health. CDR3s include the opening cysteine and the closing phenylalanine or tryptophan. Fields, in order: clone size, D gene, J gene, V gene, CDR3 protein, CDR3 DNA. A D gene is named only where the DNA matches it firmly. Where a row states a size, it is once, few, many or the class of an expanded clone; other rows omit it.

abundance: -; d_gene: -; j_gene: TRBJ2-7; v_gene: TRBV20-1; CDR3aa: CSAWTFDEQYF; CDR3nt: TGCAGTGCTTGGACTTTCGATGAGCAGTACTTC
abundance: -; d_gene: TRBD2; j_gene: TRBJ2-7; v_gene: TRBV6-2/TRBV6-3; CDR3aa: CASTRSSGHYEQYF; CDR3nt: TGTGCCAGCACCAGGTCTAGCGGGCACTACGAGCAGTACTTC
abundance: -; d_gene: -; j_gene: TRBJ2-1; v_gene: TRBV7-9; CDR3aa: CTSSPDPSSYNEQFF; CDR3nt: TGTACCAGCAGCCCGGATCCCAGCTCCTACAATGAGCAGTTCTTC
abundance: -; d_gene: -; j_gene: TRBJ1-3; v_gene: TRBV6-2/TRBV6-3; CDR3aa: CASSYLPGNTIYF; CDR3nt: TGTGCCAGCAGTTACCTACCGGGAAACACCATATATTTT
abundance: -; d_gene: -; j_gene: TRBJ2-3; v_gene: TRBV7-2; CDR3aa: CASSFNYADTQYF; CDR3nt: TGTGCCAGCAGCTTCAACTACGCAGATACGCAGTATTTT
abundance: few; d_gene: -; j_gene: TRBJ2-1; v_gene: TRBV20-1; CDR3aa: CSARLTRARGSYNEQFF; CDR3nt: TGCAGTGCTAGGCTCACTAGGGCCCGGGGTTCCTACAATGAGCAGTTCTTC
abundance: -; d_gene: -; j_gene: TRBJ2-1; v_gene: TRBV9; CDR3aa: CASSVNNGQFF; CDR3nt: TGTGCCAGCAGCGTGAACAATGGGCAGTTCTTC
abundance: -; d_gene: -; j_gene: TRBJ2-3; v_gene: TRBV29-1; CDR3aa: CSGTVNTDTQYF; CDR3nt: TGCAGCGGGACGGTCAACACAGATACGCAGTATTTT
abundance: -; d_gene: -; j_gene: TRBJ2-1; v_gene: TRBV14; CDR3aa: CASSLPGGVPYNEQFF; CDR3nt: TGTGCCAGCAGCCTCCCTGGGGGAGTACCCTACAATGAGCAGTTCTTC
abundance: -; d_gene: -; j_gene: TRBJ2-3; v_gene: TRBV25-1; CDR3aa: CASRGIGLIVTQYF; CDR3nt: TGTGCCAGCAGGGGAATAGGGCTGATCGTGACGCAGTATTTT
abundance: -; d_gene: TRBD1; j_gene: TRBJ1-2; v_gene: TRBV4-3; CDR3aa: CASSQELGQDYGYTF; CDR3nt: TGCGCCAGCAGCCAAGAATTGGGACAGGACTATGGCTACACCTTC
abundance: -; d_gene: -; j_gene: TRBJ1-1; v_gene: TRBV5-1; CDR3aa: CASSAGESTEAFF; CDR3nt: TGCGCCAGCAGCGCCGGGGAGAGCACTGAAGCTTTCTTT
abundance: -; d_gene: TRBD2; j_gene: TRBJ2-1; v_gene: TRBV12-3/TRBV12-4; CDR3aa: CASSFPSSGSFAQFF; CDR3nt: TGTGCCAGCAGTTTCCCGTCTAGCGGGAGTTTCGCGCAGTTCTTC
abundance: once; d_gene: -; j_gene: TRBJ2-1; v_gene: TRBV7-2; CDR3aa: CASSLMLAPNEQFF; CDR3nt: TGTGCCAGCAGCTTAATGCTAGCCCCCAATGAGCAGTTCTTC
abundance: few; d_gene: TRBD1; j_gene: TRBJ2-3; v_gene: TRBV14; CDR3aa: CASRDRGSDTQYF; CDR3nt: TGTGCTAGTCGGGACAGGGGGTCAGATACGCAGTATTTT
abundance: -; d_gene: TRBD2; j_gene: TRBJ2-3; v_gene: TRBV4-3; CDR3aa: CASRDRLALSTDTQYF; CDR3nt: TGCGCCAGCAGAGACCGACTAGCGCTAAGCACAGATACGCAGTATTTT
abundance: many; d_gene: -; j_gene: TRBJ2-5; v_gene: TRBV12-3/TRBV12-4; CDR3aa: CASSPGSQETQYF; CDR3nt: TGTGCCAGCAGTCCCGGGAGCCAAGAGACCCAGTACTTC
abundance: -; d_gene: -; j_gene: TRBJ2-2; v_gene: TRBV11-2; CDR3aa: CASSSSLQVGVAPQQGTGELFF; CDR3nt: TGTGCCAGCAGCTCGAGCCTACAGGTCGGCGTGGCCCCGCAACAGGGCACCGGGGAGCTGTTTTTT
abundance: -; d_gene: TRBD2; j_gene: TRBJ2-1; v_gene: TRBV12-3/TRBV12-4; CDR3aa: CASSFVAGPRYEQFF; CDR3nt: TGTGCCAGCAGTTTCGTAGCGGGACCTAGGTATGAGCAGTTCTTC
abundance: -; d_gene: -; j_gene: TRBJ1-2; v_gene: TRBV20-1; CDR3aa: CSAGVSNYGYTF; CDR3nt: TGCAGTGCTGGGGTCTCGAACTATGGCTACACCTTC
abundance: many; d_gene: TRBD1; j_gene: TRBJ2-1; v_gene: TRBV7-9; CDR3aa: CASTHSGGNEQFF; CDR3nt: TGTGCCAGCACCCACTCAGGGGGCAATGAGCAGTTCTTC
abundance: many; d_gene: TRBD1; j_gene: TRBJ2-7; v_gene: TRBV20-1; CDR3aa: CSASGQGPSSYEQYF; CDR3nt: TGCAGTGCTAGTGGACAGGGCCCTAGCTCCTACGAGCAGTACTTC
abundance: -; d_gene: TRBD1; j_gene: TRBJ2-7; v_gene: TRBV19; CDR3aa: CASRKTAGGLYEQYF; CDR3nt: TGTGCCAGTCGTAAGACGGCAGGGGGCTTGTACGAGCAGTACTTC
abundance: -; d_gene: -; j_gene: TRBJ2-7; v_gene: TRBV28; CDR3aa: CASSPRVAEPYYEQYF; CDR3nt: TGTGCCAGCAGCCCGCGGGTGGCGGAACCCTACTACGAGCAGTACTTC
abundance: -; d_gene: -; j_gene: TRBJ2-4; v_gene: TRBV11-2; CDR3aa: CASSLRWGKNIQYF; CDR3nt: TGTGCCAGCAGCTTGCGGTGGGGCAAAAACATTCAGTACTTC
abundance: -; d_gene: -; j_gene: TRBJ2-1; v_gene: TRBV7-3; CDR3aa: CASSPGVAGLSYNEQFF; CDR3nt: TGTGCCAGCAGCCCCGGTGTAGCAGGACTCTCCTACAATGAGCAGTTCTTC
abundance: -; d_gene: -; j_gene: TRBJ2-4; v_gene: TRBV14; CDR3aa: CASSQVPHAGVQYF; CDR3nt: TGTGCCAGCAGCCAAGTCCCCCACGCAGGCGTGCAGTACTTC
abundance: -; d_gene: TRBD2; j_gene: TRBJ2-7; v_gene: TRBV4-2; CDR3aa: CASSQDRLAGDYEQYF; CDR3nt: TGTGCCAGCAGCCAAGATCGGCTAGCGGGGGACTACGAGCAGTACTTC
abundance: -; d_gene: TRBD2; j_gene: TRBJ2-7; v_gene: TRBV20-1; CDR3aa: CSARASGRALLQYF; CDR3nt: TGCAGTGCTAGGGCTAGCGGGAGGGCATTACTCCAGTACTTC
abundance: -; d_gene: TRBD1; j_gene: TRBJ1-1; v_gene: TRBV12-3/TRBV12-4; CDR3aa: CASSFTGQEKAFF; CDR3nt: TGTGCCAGCAGTTTTACGGGACAGGAGAAAGCTTTCTTT
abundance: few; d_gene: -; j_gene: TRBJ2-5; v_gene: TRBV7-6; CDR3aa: CASSLAPMGTGETQYF; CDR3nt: TGTGCCAGCAGCTTAGCTCCAATGGGGACGGGCGAGACCCAGTACTTC
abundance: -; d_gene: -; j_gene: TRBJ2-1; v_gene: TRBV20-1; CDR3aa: CSASPPSRPLEQFF; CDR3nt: TGCAGTGCTAGCCCCCCCTCGAGGCCGCTAGAGCAGTTCTTC
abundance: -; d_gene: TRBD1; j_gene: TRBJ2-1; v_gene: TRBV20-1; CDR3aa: CSAAGTGGNNEQFF; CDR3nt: TGCAGTGCTGCTGGGACAGGAGGAAACAATGAGCAGTTCTTC
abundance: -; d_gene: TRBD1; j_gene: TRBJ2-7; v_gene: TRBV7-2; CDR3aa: CASSNKGTGYEQYF; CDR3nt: TGTGCCAGCAGCAACAAAGGGACAGGCTACGAGCAGTACTTC
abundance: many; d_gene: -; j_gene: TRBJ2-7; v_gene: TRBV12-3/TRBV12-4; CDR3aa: CARPGELIEVQYF; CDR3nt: TGTGCCAGACCAGGGGAGTTGATAGAGGTGCAGTACTTC
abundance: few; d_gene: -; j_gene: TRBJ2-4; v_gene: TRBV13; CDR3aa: CASSFLQKHLAKNIQYF; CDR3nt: TGTGCCAGCAGCTTCCTCCAGAAACATCTAGCCAAAAACATTCAGTACTTC
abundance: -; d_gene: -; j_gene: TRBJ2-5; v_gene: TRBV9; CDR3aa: CASSVGALEKETQYF; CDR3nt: TGTGCCAGCAGCGTAGGGGCTTTAGAGAAAGAGACCCAGTACTTC
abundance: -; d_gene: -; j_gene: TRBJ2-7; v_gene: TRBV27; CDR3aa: CASRGGLDPYEQYF; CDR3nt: TGTGCCAGCAGGGGGGGGCTGGACCCCTACGAGCAGTACTTC
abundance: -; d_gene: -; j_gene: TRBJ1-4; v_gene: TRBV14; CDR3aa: CASSQPGTNEKLFF; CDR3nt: TGTGCCAGCAGCCAACCAGGGACTAATGAAAAACTGTTTTTT
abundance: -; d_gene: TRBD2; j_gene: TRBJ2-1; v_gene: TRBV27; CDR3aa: CASSLKVSGGLDSYNEQFF; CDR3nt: TGTGCCAGCAGTTTAAAGGTTAGCGGGGGACTGGACTCCTACAATGAGCAGTTCTTC
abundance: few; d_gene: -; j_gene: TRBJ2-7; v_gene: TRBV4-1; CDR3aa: CASSQISGRTYEQYF; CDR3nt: TGCGCCAGCAGCCAAATTTCGGGGCGCACCTACGAGCAGTACTTC
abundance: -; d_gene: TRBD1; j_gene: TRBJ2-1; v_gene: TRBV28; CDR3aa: CASREGTGQYNEQFF; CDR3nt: TGTGCCAGCAGGGAGGGGACAGGGCAATACAATGAGCAGTTCTTC
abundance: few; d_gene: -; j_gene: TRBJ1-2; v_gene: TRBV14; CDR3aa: CASSQNRFRGYTF; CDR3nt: TGTGCCAGCAGCCAAAATAGGTTTCGGGGCTACACCTTC
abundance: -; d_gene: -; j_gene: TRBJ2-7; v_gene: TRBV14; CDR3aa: CASGQGGSQYF; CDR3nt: TGTGCCAGCGGCCAGGGGGGGTCCCAGTACTTC
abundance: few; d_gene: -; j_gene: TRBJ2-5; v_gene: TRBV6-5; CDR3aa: CASSRTRSQETQYF; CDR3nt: TGTGCCAGCAGTCGTACACGATCCCAAGAGACCCAGTACTTC